A selection of T cell receptor beta chains follows, all from one sample in a study of blood T cell repertoires in COVID-19. Measured with immunoSEQ multiplex PCR; TCRdb has only the in-frame clones, and not every one. This table holds some 150,000 clones, approximately 83% found once. Sequenced material: peripheral blood. These receptors all come from a human donor in a cohort sampled during active COVID-19. Both conserved end residues are part of each CDR3. The D gene is left open where the match is weak. Clone size is given for some rows only: seen once, a few or many times, or a class if the clone is expanded.

j_call,v_call,d_call,clone_size,cdr3_aa,cdr3_nt
TRBJ1-3,TRBV5-1,-,-,CASSPAGGNTIYF,TGCGCCAGCAGCCCAGCAGGGGGAAACACCATATATTTT
TRBJ2-1,TRBV6-5,TRBD2,-,CASSYSGGRGNEQFF,TGTGCCAGCAGTTACTCGGGCGGGAGGGGCAATGAGCAGTTCTTC
TRBJ1-2,TRBV19,-,-,CASTRGGSGYGYTF,TGTGCCAGTACCAGAGGGGGTTCTGGCTATGGCTACACCTTC
TRBJ2-1,TRBV19,TRBD2,-,CASSLTSGPYNEQFF,TGTGCCAGTAGCCTGACTAGCGGACCCTACAATGAGCAGTTCTTC
TRBJ1-1,TRBV7-6,-,-,CASSSRGGNTEAFF,TGTGCCAGCAGCTCGCGGGGTGGGAACACTGAAGCTTTCTTT
TRBJ2-1,TRBV3-1/TRBV3-2,TRBD2,few,CASSRGTSGSNGEQFF,TGTGCCAGCAGCCGAGGGACTAGCGGGAGTAACGGTGAGCAGTTCTTC
TRBJ2-7,TRBV14,-,once,CASSQGREHTYEQYF,TGTGCCAGCAGCCAGGGTCGGGAGCACACCTACGAGCAGTACTTC
TRBJ1-1,TRBV11-2,TRBD1,-,CASSWNRGGTEAFF,TGTGCCAGCAGCTGGAACAGGGGAGGCACTGAAGCTTTCTTT
TRBJ2-1,TRBV9,TRBD1,-,CASSGSGQGRNEQFF,TGTGCCAGCAGCGGATCGGGACAGGGCCGCAATGAGCAGTTCTTC
TRBJ1-6,TRBV18,-,-,CASSPPIGSSYNSPLHF,TGTGCCAGCTCACCACCTATTGGGAGCTCCTATAATTCACCCCTCCACTTT
TRBJ2-5,TRBV5-8,TRBD1,-,CASSFTGAPVETQYF,TGTGCCAGCAGCTTCACAGGGGCGCCGGTCGAGACCCAGTACTTC
TRBJ2-7,TRBV11-3,-,-,CASSLDPNYEQYF,TGTGCCAGCAGCTTAGATCCTAATTACGAGCAGTACTTC
TRBJ2-7,TRBV18,-,-,CASSHLEGPSYEQYF,TGTGCCAGCTCACACCTGGAGGGACCTTCCTACGAGCAGTACTTC
TRBJ1-2,TRBV7-2,TRBD1,-,CASSPQGAGNYGYTF,TGTGCCAGCAGCCCACAGGGGGCGGGTAACTATGGCTACACCTTC
TRBJ1-5,TRBV27,TRBD1,-,CASSLSRGLGQPQHF,TGTGCCAGCAGCCTGTCCAGGGGGCTTGGTCAGCCCCAGCATTTT
TRBJ2-7,TRBV20-1,-,-,CSASLSYEQYF,TGCAGTGCTAGTCTGAGTTACGAGCAGTACTTC
TRBJ2-7,TRBV4-2,TRBD2,-,CASSQESGTSSYEQYF,TGTGCCAGCAGCCAAGAGAGTGGGACTAGCTCCTACGAGCAGTACTTC
TRBJ1-5,TRBV18,TRBD1,-,CASSLVTGEGQPQHF,TGTGCCAGCTCACTAGTGACAGGGGAGGGCCAGCCCCAGCATTTT
TRBJ2-2,TRBV28,TRBD2,-,CASSRALREVGGELFF,TGTGCCAGCAGCCGAGCCCTGCGGGAGGTCGGCGGGGAGCTGTTTTTT
TRBJ2-7,TRBV19,-,few,CASSIQEGYEQYF,TGTGCCAGTAGTATACAGGAGGGCTACGAGCAGTACTTC
TRBJ2-2,TRBV28,-,-,CASSPRFRGYTGELFF,TGTGCCAGCAGTCCCCGCTTCCGCGGGTACACCGGGGAGCTGTTTTTT
TRBJ2-7,TRBV3-1/TRBV3-2,TRBD1,-,CASSRRGQKQYF,TGTGCCAGCAGCCGAAGGGGACAGAAGCAGTACTTC
TRBJ2-1,TRBV7-3,TRBD2,-,CASSASGTSGRTGNEQFF,TGTGCCAGCAGCGCGTCCGGGACTAGCGGGAGGACGGGCAATGAGCAGTTCTTC
TRBJ1-2,TRBV14,-,-,CASSQVGGGGYTF,TGTGCCAGCAGCCAAGTGGGGGGTGGCGGCTACACCTTC
TRBJ2-1,TRBV6-5,TRBD2,-,CASSRGLAGGNEQFF,TGTGCCAGCAGTCGGGGACTAGCGGGAGGCAATGAGCAGTTCTTC
TRBJ1-4,TRBV3-1/TRBV3-2,-,few,CASSQGQNNEKLFF,TGTGCCAGCAGCCAAGGGCAGAATAATGAAAAACTGTTTTTT
TRBJ2-7,TRBV4-3,TRBD1,-,CASSRWGTGTYEQYF,TGCGCCAGCAGCCGGTGGGGGACAGGAACCTACGAGCAGTACTTC
TRBJ2-7,TRBV2,TRBD2,-,CASLSGRNEQYF,TGTGCCAGCCTTAGCGGGAGAAACGAGCAGTACTTC
TRBJ1-1,TRBV6-4,TRBD1,-,CASSPGTGGGTFF,TGTGCCAGCTCACCGGGGACAGGGGGCGGAACTTTCTTT
TRBJ1-3,TRBV5-4,-,few,CASSPRDRGNTIYF,TGTGCCAGCAGTCCCAGGGATCGTGGAAACACCATATATTTT
TRBJ1-2,TRBV5-5,-,-,CASSLPGANYGYTF,TGTGCCAGCAGCTTACCCGGGGCTAACTATGGCTACACCTTC
TRBJ2-7,TRBV9,TRBD1,-,CASSVYGNPGQGPQYF,TGTGCCAGCAGCGTATACGGAAACCCGGGACAGGGACCGCAGTACTTC
TRBJ2-2,TRBV5-1,TRBD2,-,CASSTPPPGGTGELFF,TGCGCCAGCAGCACTCCCCCTCCGGGGGGCACCGGGGAGCTGTTTTTT
TRBJ2-3,TRBV4-3,TRBD2,-,CASSHRLVASGLDTQYF,TGCGCCAGCAGCCACCGACTCGTGGCTAGCGGGCTGGATACGCAGTATTTT
TRBJ2-3,TRBV9,TRBD2,-,CASSPFFSGRGTDTQYF,TGTGCCAGCAGCCCTTTCTTTAGCGGGAGAGGTACAGATACGCAGTATTTT
TRBJ2-1,TRBV4-1,TRBD2,few,CASSQEALAGRDEQFF,TGCGCCAGCAGCCAAGAAGCCCTAGCGGGACGTGATGAGCAGTTCTTC
TRBJ1-4,TRBV30,TRBD1,-,CAWSVQGQGPLEKLFF,TGTGCCTGGAGTGTACAGGGACAGGGGCCCCTTGAAAAACTGTTTTTT
TRBJ2-1,TRBV27,TRBD2,-,CASSLPSGGAIASEQFF,TGTGCCAGCAGTTTACCCAGCGGGGGGGCCATAGCTAGTGAGCAGTTCTTC
TRBJ2-7,TRBV6-5,TRBD2,-,CASGRGGDLEQYF,TGTGCCAGCGGGCGGGGGGGCGACTTAGAGCAGTACTTC
TRBJ2-1,TRBV29-1,TRBD2,few,CSVDGAGEGYNEQFF,TGCAGCGTTGATGGGGCGGGAGAGGGCTACAATGAGCAGTTCTTC
TRBJ1-1,TRBV15,-,once,CATSREISYTEAFF,TGTGCCACCAGCAGAGAAATCTCTTACACTGAAGCTTTCTTT
TRBJ1-2,TRBV3-1/TRBV3-2,-,-,CASSQGLGSANYGYTF,TGTGCCAGCAGCCAAGGCTTGGGGAGCGCTAACTATGGCTACACCTTC
TRBJ2-1,TRBV7-2,-,few,CASSSVNAGEQFF,TGTGCCAGCAGCTCCGTCAACGCGGGGGAGCAGTTCTTC